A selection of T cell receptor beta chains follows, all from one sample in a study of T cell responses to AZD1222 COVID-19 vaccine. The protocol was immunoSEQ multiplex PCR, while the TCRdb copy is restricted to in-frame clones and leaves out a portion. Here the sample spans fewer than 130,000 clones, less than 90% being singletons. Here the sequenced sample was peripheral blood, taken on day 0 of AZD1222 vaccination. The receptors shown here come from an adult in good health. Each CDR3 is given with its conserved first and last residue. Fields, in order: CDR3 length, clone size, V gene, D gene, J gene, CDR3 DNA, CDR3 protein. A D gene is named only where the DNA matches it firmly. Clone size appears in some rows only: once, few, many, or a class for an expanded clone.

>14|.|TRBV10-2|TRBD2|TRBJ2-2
TGCGCCAGCAGTGTACTAGCGGGACCCGGGGAGCTGTTTTTT
CASSVLAGPGELFF
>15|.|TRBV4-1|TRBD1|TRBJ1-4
TGCGCCAGCAGCGACCCCGGGACAGGGAGTGAAAAACTGTTTTTT
CASSDPGTGSEKLFF
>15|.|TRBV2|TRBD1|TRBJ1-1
TGTGCCAGCAGTGAACAGACAGGGGGCTACACTGAAGCTTTCTTT
CASSEQTGGYTEAFF
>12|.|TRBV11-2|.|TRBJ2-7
TGTGCCAGCAGCTTATCCGCTAGCTTGAAGTACTTC
CASSLSASLKYF
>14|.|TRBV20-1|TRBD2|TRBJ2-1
TGCAGTGCTAGTAGCGGGAGGGGAGTAGATGAGCAGTTCTTC
CSASSGRGVDEQFF
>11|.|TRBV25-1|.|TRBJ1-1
TGTGCCAGCAGCCCTGGTGGTGAAGCTTTCTTT
CASSPGGEAFF
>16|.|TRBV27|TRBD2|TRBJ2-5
TGTGCCAGCGCCCCGGGACTAGCGGGGTTCCAAGAGACCCAGTACTTC
CASAPGLAGFQETQYF
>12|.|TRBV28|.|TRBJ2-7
TGTGCCAGCAGTCTTGGTACCTACGAGCAGTACTTC
CASSLGTYEQYF
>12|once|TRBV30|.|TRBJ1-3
TGTGCCTGGAGTGTACACAGAAACACCATATATTTT
CAWSVHRNTIYF
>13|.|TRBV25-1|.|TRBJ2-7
TGTGCCAGCAGTGGGGTCGGGACCTACGAGCAGTACTTC
CASSGVGTYEQYF
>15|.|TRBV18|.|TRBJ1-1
TGTGCCAGCTCAACCTGGGGGATGGAGGGCACTGAAGCTTTCTTT
CASSTWGMEGTEAFF
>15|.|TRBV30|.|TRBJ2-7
TGTGCCTGGAGCCGTACGGGACCCAAAACCTACGAGCAGTACTTC
CAWSRTGPKTYEQYF
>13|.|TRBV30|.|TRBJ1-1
TGTGCCTGGAGTGTAGGGGACGGAGTAGGTGCTTTCTTT
CAWSVGDGVGAFF